The clone carrying this TCR beta chain showed up just a few times. The record originates from a study of beta chain features in type 1 diabetes. Sequenced material consisted of expressed TCRB transcripts (all of the isolated RNA was reverse transcribed). Method: immunoSEQ multiplex PCR; TCRdb's copy keeps in-frame clones and lacks some. The table records some 330,000 clones, 11% of them present only once. The CDR3 is made up of 14 amino acids. Germline V gene lookup returns CDR1 LGHNA and CDR2 YSLEER. Trimming at V came to 0 bases and at J to 11 bases, leaving 7 bases not matched to a gene. Sample: naive CD4+ T cells from blood. This sequence joins TRBV4-3 and TRBJ2-1; 7 positions match TRBD2. This receptor was obtained from a woman in her twenties or thirties in good health. CDR3 DNA sequence: TGCGCCAGCAGCCAAGACGGTAGCGGGCGAAAGCAGTTCTTC. Translation: CASSQDGSGRKQFF.